Below are 10 T cell receptor beta chains sequenced from a single sample in a study of blood T cell repertoires in COVID-19. Clones were read by immunoSEQ multiplex PCR, and TCRdb kept only the in-frame ones, dropping some. This sample has some 110,000 clones, with 70% to 80% found just once. The sample comprised peripheral blood. These receptors all come from an elderly man with COVID-19, enrolled during active disease.

The chain recombines TRBV7-9 with TRBJ2-1; 9 nucleotides line up with TRBD2. V lost 4 bases and J lost 1; bases outside the gene matches: 2. Per the germline V gene, CDR1 is SEHNR and CDR2 is FQNEAQ (reference sequence). The CDR3 consists of 15 residues. The CDR3 DNA reads as TGTGCCAGCAGCTACACTAGCGGGTCCTACAATGAGCAGTTCTTC. Its translation: CASSYTSGSYNEQFF.

The gene calls are TRBV24-1 and TRBJ1-6; tentatively, D is TRBD1 (6 bases). Deletions cut 9 bases from V and 10 bases from J, with 21 bases between. The germline V gene has CDR1 KGHDR and CDR2 SFDVKD. The CDR3 has 15 residues. The CDR3 spells CATHPGQGIQSPLHF. CDR3 in DNA: TGTGCCACCCACCCAGGGCAGGGGATACAATCACCCCTCCACTTT.

J is TRBJ2-2 and V is TRBV27; no clear D. CDR1 is MNHEY and CDR2 is SMNVEV in the germline V gene (reference sequence). The CDR3 sequence is 12 residues long. The germline V and J ends were trimmed by 5 bases and 3 bases, with 4 bases remaining between them. CDR3: CASSPDTGELFF. CDR3 coding DNA: TGTGCCAGCAGTCCCGACACCGGGGAGCTGTTTTTT.

The chain links TRBV21-1 to TRBJ1-2. TRBV21-1 is a pseudogene segment. This CDR3 is 11 amino acids long. CDR3 in amino acids: CASSRVKGYTF. The CDR3 bases are TGTGCCAGCAGCAGAGTAAAAGGCTACACCTTC.

A few counts support this clone. The CDR3 is CASSLTTWDNEQFF. Here the CDR3 DNA reads TGTGCCAGCAGCCTGACTACCTGGGACAATGAGCAGTTCTTC. The genes are TRBV5-5 and TRBJ2-1; tentatively, D is TRBD2 (5 bases). CDR3 size: 14 residues. V lost 4 bases to trimming and J lost 5 bases, with 13 bases between them. CDR1 is SGHKS and CDR2 is YYEKEE in the germline V gene (reference sequence).

This chain links TRBV7-3 with TRBJ2-1; 8 positions agree with TRBD2. CDR1 is SGHTA and CDR2 is FQGTGA in the germline V gene. V was clipped by 1 base and J by 6 bases; unmatched bases: 8. The CDR3 spans 16 residues. CDR3 region: CASSLNREGRPNEQFF. In DNA, the CDR3 is TGTGCCAGCAGCTTAAATCGGGAGGGCCGGCCCAATGAGCAGTTCTTC.

The rearrangement links TRBV5-8 to TRBJ2-1; D remains ambiguous. Trimming removed 3 bases from V and 5 bases from J, with 12 bases in between. The germline gives CDR1 SGHTS, CDR2 YDEGEE. The CDR3 loop spans 14 amino acids. This CDR3 reads CASSSEAANNEQFF. The CDR3 nucleotides are TGTGCCAGCAGCTCTGAGGCCGCGAACAATGAGCAGTTCTTC.

V usage is TRBV28 and J usage is TRBJ1-4; possible D gene TRBD1, 5 bases. Germline V CDR1 and CDR2: MDHEN, SYDVKM. The CDR3 consists of 14 residues. Trimming took off 8 bases at V and 3 bases at J, with 13 bases between the two ends. The CDR3 reads CASLSGGSNEKLFF. The CDR3 DNA sequence: TGTGCCAGCCTTTCGGGGGGGTCTAATGAAAAACTGTTTTTT.

V gene TRBV12-3 or TRBV12-4 combines with J gene TRBJ1-5; possible D gene TRBD1, 6 bases. This CDR3 is 13 amino acids long. Trimming shortened V by 4 bases and J by 6 bases, and 10 bases separated the two germline ends. CDR3 protein: CASSSGASQPQHF. CDR3 nucleotides: TGTGCCAGCAGTTCAGGGGCTAGTCAGCCCCAGCATTTT.

V usage is TRBV5-4 and J usage is TRBJ2-5; 8 bases are a match to TRBD1. V lost 0 bases, J lost 6 bases, and 10 bases stayed unmatched. This CDR3 has 16 amino acids. The V gene's germline CDR1 is SGHNT and CDR2 YYREEE (reference sequence). Here the CDR3 reads CASSLGGSRGRKTQYF. The CDR3 DNA reads as TGTGCCAGCAGCTTGGGGGGTAGCAGGGGGCGAAAGACCCAGTACTTC.